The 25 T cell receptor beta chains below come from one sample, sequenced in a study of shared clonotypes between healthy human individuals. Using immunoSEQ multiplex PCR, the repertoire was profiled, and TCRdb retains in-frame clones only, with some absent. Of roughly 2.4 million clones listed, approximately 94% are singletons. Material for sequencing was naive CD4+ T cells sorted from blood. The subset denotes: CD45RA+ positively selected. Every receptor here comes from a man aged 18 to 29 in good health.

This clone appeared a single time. The CDR3 DNA follows: TGTGCCAGCAGCTCTAAGGACAGCCAAGAGACCCAGTACTTC. This sequence encodes CASSSKDSQETQYF. The V call is TRBV5-4, the J call TRBJ2-5; D perhaps matches TRBD1 (6 bases). The CDR3 covers 14 residues. V lost 3 bases and J lost 1, with 10 bases in between. CDR1 is SGHNT, CDR2 YYREEE, per germline (reference sequence).

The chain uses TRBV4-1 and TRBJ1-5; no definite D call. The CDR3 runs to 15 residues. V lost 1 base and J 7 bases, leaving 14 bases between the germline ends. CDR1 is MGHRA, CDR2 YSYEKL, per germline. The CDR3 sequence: CASSQGLAPGQPQHF. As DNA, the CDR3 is TGCGCCAGCAGCCAAGGATTGGCCCCGGGACAGCCCCAGCATTTT.

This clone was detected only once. CDR3 in DNA: TGTGCCAGCAGTAAGGGAATGAACACTGAAGCTTTCTTT. This sequence encodes CASSKGMNTEAFF. This rearrangement joins TRBV6-1 to TRBJ1-1; D ambiguous. With 5 bases removed from V and 0 bases from J, the gap between germline ends came to 7 bases. Germline CDR1 MNHNS, CDR2 SASEGT. The CDR3 loop spans 13 amino acids.

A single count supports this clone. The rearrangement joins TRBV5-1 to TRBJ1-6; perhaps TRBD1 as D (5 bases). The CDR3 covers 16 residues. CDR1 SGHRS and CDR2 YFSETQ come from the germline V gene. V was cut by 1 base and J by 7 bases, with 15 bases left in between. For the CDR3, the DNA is TGCGCCAGCAGCTTGAGTTTAGACAGCCGAAATTCACCCCTCCACTTT. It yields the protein CASSLSLDSRNSPLHF.

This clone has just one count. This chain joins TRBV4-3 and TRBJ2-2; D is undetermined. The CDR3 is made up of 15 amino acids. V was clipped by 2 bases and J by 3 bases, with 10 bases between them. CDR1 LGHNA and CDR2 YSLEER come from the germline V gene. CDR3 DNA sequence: TGCGCCAGCAGCCAACGTGGACGGGACACCGGGGAGCTGTTTTTT. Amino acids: CASSQRGRDTGELFF.

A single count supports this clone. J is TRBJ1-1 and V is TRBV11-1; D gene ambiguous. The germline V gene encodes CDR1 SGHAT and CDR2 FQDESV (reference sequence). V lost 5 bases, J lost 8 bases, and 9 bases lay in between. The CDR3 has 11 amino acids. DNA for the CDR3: TGTGCCAGCAGCCCCAGGACGGAAGCTTTCTTT. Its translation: CASSPRTEAFF.

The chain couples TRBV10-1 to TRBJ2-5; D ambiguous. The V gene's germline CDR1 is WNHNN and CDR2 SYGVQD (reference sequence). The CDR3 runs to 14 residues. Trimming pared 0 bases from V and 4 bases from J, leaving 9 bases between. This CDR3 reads CASSESTSTETQYF. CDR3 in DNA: TGCGCCAGCAGTGAGTCGACCTCGACAGAGACCCAGTACTTC.

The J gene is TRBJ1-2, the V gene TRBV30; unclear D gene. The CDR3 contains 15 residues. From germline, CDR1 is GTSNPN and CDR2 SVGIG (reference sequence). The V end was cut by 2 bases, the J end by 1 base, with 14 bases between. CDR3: CAWSYLGSGNYGYTF. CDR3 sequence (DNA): TGTGCCTGGAGTTATCTTGGCTCGGGTAACTATGGCTACACCTTC.

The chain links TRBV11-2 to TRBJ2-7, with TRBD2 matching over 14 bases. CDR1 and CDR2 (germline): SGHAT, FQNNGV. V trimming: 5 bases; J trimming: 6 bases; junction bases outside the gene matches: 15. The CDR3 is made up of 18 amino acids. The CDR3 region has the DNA TGTGCCAGCAGCGGGACTAGCGGGAGCCACAGGGGCCGGGGCGAGCAGTACTTC. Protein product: CASSGTSGSHRGRGEQYF. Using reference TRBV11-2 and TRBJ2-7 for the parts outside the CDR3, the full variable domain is EAGVAQSPRYKIIEKRQSVAFWCNPISGHATLYWYQQILGQGPKLLIQFQNNGVVDDSQLPKDRFSAERLKGVDSTLKIQPAKLEDSAVYLCASSGTSGSHRGRGEQYFGPGTRLTVT.

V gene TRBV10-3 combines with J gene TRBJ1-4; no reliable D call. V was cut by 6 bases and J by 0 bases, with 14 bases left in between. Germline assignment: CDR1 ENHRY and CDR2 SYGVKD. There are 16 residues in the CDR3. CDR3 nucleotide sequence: TGTGCCATCAGCCTCACAGATAGTGCAACTAATGAAAAACTGTTTTTT. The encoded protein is CAISLTDSATNEKLFF.

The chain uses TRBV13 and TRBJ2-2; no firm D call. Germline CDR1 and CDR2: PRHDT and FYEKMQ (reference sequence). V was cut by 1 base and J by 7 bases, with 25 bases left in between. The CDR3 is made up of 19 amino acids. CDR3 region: CASSLETRWTLSVGGELFF. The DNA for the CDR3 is TGTGCCAGCAGCTTAGAAACACGTTGGACCCTGTCGGTCGGCGGGGAGCTGTTTTTT.

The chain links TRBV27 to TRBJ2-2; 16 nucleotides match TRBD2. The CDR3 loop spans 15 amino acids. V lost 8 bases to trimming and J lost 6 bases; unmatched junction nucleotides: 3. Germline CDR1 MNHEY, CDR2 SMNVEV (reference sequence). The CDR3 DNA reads TGTGCCAGCGGGACTAGCGGGGGGGCACCCGGGGAGCTGTTTTTT. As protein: CASGTSGGAPGELFF.

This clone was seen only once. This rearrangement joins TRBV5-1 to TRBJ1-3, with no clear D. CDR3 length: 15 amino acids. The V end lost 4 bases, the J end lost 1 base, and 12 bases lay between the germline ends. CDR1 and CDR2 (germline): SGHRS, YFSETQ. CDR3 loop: CASSRGDSSGNTIYF. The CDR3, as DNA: TGCGCCAGCAGCCGAGGAGATTCGTCTGGAAACACCATATATTTT. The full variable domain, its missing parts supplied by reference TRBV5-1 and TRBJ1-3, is KAGVTQTPRYLIKTRGQQVTLSCSPISGHRSVSWYQQTPGQGLQFLFEYFSETQRNKGNFPGRFSGRQFSNSRSEMNVSTLELGDSALYLCASSRGDSSGNTIYFGEGSWLTVV.

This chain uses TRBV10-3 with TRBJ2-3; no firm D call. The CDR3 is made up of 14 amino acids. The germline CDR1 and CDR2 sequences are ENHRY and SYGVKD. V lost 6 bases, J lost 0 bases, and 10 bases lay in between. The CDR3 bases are TGTGCCATCAGAATGCAGGCGAGCACAGATACGCAGTATTTT. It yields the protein CAIRMQASTDTQYF.

This CDR3 is CASARGPETQYF. The CDR3 region has the DNA TGTGCCAGCGCCAGGGGGCCAGAGACCCAGTACTTC. This chain connects TRBV2 to TRBJ2-5, with 8 positions matching TRBD1. Germline CDR1 is SNHLY and CDR2 is FYNNEI. The CDR3 has 12 residues. Trimming cost V 8 bases and J 4 bases; bases outside gene matches: 3.

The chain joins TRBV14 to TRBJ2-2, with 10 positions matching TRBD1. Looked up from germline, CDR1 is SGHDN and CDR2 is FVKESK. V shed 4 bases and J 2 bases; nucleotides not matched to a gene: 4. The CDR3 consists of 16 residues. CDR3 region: CASSRRTGGNTGELFF. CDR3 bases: TGTGCCAGCAGCCGACGGACAGGGGGTAACACCGGGGAGCTGTTTTTT. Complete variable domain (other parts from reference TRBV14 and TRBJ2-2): EAGVTQFPSHSVIEKGQTVTLRCDPISGHDNLYWYRRVMGKEIKFLLHFVKESKQDESGMPNNRFLAERTGGTYSTLKVQPAELEDSGVYFCASSRRTGGNTGELFFGEGSRLTVL.

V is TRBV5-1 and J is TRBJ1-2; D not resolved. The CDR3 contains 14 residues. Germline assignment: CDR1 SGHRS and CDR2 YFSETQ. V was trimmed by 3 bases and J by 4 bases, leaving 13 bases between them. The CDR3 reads CASSSSPGPYGYTF. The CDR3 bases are TGCGCCAGCAGCTCTTCGCCAGGTCCCTATGGCTACACCTTC.

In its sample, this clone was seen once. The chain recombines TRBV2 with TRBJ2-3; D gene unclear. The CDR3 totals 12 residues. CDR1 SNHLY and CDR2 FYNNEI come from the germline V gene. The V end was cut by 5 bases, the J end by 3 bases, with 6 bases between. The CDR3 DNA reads TGTGCCAGCAGTCGAAATACAGATACGCAGTATTTT. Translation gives CASSRNTDTQYF.

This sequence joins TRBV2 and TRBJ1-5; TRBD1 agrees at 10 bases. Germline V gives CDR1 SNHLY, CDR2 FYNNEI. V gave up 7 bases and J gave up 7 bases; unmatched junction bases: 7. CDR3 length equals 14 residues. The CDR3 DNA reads TGTGCCAGCAAGGACAGGGGGGCGGAACAGCCCCAGCATTTT. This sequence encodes CASKDRGAEQPQHF.

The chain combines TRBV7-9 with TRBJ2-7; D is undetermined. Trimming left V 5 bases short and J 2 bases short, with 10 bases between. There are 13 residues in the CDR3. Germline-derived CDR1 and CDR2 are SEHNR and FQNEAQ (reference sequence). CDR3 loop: CASSPNAPYEQYF. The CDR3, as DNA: TGTGCCAGCAGCCCCAATGCCCCCTACGAGCAGTACTTC.

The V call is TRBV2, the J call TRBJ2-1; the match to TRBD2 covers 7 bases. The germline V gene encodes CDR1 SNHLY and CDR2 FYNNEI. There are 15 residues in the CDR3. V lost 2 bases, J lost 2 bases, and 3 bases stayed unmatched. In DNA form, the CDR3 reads TGTGCCAGCAGTGAACTAAGCGGGACCTACAATGAGCAGTTCTTC. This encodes CASSELSGTYNEQFF.

CDR3: CASSEGWTGELFF. The CDR3 nucleotides are TGTGCCAGCAGTGAAGGTTGGACCGGGGAGCTGTTTTTT. The chain recombines TRBV6-1 with TRBJ2-2; D ambiguous. Looked up from germline, CDR1 is MNHNS and CDR2 is SASEGT. There are 13 residues in the CDR3. The V end lost 1 base, the J end lost 5 bases, and 5 bases lay between the germline ends.

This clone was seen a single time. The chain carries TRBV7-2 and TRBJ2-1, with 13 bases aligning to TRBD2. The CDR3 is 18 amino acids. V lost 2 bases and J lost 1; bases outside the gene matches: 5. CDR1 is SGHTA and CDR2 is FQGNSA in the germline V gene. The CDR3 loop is CASSLTGTSGISYNEQFF. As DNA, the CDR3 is TGTGCCAGCAGCTTAACCGGGACTAGCGGGATTTCCTACAATGAGCAGTTCTTC.

Here the CDR3 reads CASSPPGRANTGELFF. The CDR3, as DNA: TGTGCCAGCTCACCTCCGGGCAGGGCGAACACCGGGGAGCTGTTTTTT. The rearrangement links TRBV18 to TRBJ2-2, with a possible D match to TRBD1 (5 bases). CDR1 is KGHSH, CDR2 LQKENI, per germline. The CDR3 is 16 residues long. V shed 3 bases and J shed 0 bases, with 11 bases lying between them.

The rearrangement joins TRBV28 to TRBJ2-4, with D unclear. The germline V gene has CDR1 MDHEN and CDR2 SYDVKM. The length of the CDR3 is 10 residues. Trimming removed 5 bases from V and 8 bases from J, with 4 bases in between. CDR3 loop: CASSRDIQYF. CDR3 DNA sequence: TGTGCCAGCAGTCGGGACATTCAGTACTTC.